The 20 T cell receptor beta chains below were found in one sample sequenced in a study of blood T cell repertoires in COVID-19. Some clones are missing from TCRdb's copy, which holds only in-frame ones; the method was immunoSEQ multiplex PCR. The table has roughly 250,000 clones, 88% seen once; the top ten hold about 1.2%. Sequencing used PBMCs or T cells enriched from blood (not recorded which). The receptors stem from a woman between 40 and 55 years old with acute COVID-19.

CDR3 amino acids: CASSPSPSGEETQYF. For the CDR3, the DNA is TGTGCCAGCAGCCCTTCTCCCTCAGGGGAAGAGACCCAGTACTTC. The V call is TRBV3-1 (or the pseudogene TRBV3-2), the J call TRBJ2-5; possible D gene TRBD1, 6 bases. CDR1 is LGHDT and CDR2 is YNNKEL in the germline V gene (reference sequence). The CDR3 extends over 15 amino acids. The V gene lost 4 bases and the J gene lost 3 bases, with 15 bases spanning the gap.

In nucleotides, the CDR3 is TGTGCCAGCACCGAGAAATTACTAGGGACCCAGTACTTC. As protein: CASTEKLLGTQYF. This sequence joins TRBV14 and TRBJ2-5; maybe TRBD2 (5 bases). Germline CDR1 is SGHDN and CDR2 is FVKESK. V was pared by 7 bases and J by 7 bases, with 16 bases between. The length of the CDR3 is 13 residues.

V and J are TRBV28 and TRBJ1-3; possibly TRBD1 for D (6 bases). The CDR3 runs to 14 residues. V was cut by 6 bases and J by 2 bases, with 11 bases left in between. Germline-derived CDR1 and CDR2 are MDHEN and SYDVKM. CDR3 region: CASRQGQPGNTIYF. CDR3 bases: TGTGCCAGCAGACAAGGACAGCCTGGAAACACCATATATTTT. Variable domain in full (rest from reference TRBV28 and TRBJ1-3): DVKVTQSSRYLVKRTGEKVFLECVQDMDHENMFWYRQDPGLGLRLIYFSYDVKMKEKGDIPEGYSVSREKKERFSLILESASTNQTSMYLCASRQGQPGNTIYFGEGSWLTVV.

The chain has TRBV19 and TRBJ2-3; maybe TRBD1 (5 bases). This CDR3 region has 16 residues. Germline V gives CDR1 LNHDA, CDR2 SQIVND (reference sequence). The ends were cut back, 4 bases at V and 0 bases at J, with 14 bases in the middle. CDR3 nucleotides: TGTGCCAGTAGTAGGAGACAGACGACTAGCACAGATACGCAGTATTTT. Encoded protein: CASSRRQTTSTDTQYF. The entire variable domain, with the rest obtained from reference TRBV19 and TRBJ2-3, is as follows: DGGITQSPKYLFRKEGQNVTLSCEQNLNHDAMYWYRQDPGQGLRLIYYSQIVNDFQKGDIAEGYSVSREKKESFPLTVTSAQKNPTAFYLCASSRRQTTSTDTQYFGPGTRLTVL.

The gene calls are TRBV5-1 and TRBJ2-5, with TRBD2 matching 14 bases. Trimming removed 4 bases from V and 4 bases from J; junction bases left unmatched: 9. CDR3 size: 17 residues. Per germline, CDR1 SGHRS and CDR2 YFSETQ. DNA for the CDR3: TGCGCCAGCAGCCTCGGGACTAGCGGGAGATGGGCAGAGACCCAGTACTTC. Protein: CASSLGTSGRWAETQYF.

The rearrangement joins TRBV5-1 to TRBJ2-7; 11 positions match TRBD2. The CDR3 runs to 13 residues. Germline V gene sequence: CDR1 SGHRS, CDR2 YFSETQ. Trimming at V came to 6 bases and at J to 3 bases, leaving 2 bases not matched to a gene. The CDR3, as DNA: TGCGCCAGCACCGGGACTAGCGGCTACGAGCAGTACTTC. This encodes CASTGTSGYEQYF.

The chain couples TRBV19 to TRBJ2-5; TRBD2 matches 8 bases. The CDR3 covers 14 residues. In germline, CDR1 is LNHDA, CDR2 SQIVND (reference sequence). Germline trimming cut 11 bases from V and 0 bases from J; bases unmatched to any gene: 8. Here the CDR3 DNA reads TGTGCCTGTCGGGGGGGCGAGTACCAAGAGACCCAGTACTTC. This translates into CACRGGEYQETQYF.

The chain couples TRBV3-1 (or the pseudogene TRBV3-2) to TRBJ2-1; 9 bases fit TRBD2. This CDR3 has 16 amino acids. Trimming took 1 base from V and 2 from J; bases not matched to a gene: 3. Per germline, CDR1 LGHDT and CDR2 YNNKEL (reference sequence). The CDR3 spells CASSQVGGRAYNEQFF. CDR3 sequence (DNA): TGTGCCAGCAGCCAAGTAGGCGGGAGGGCCTACAATGAGCAGTTCTTC.

The chain recombines TRBV19 with TRBJ1-1; possibly TRBD1 for D (6 bases). Deletions cut 2 bases from V and 6 bases from J, with 13 bases between. Germline V CDR1 and CDR2: LNHDA, SQIVND (reference sequence). The CDR3 is 14 amino acids. The CDR3, as DNA: TGTGCCAGTAGTATACAACAGGGAAGCGCTGAAGCTTTCTTT. As protein: CASSIQQGSAEAFF.

In DNA form, the CDR3 reads TGTGCCACCAGTGTCCCGGGACAGGGGATCAATGAGCAGTTCTTC. It translates to CATSVPGQGINEQFF. The chain links TRBV24-1 to TRBJ2-1; 10 bases are shared with TRBD1. Germline CDR1 KGHDR, CDR2 SFDVKD. J was trimmed by 6 bases and V by 5 bases; bases with no gene match: 6. The CDR3 runs to 15 residues.

This clone was seen a single time. J is TRBJ2-7 and V is TRBV19, with TRBD1 matching 8 bases. Per germline, CDR1 LNHDA and CDR2 SQIVND (reference sequence). Trimming took 8 bases from V and 7 from J; bases not matched to a gene: 10. This CDR3 contains 13 residues. CDR3 sequence: CASQSSGQEEQYF. Written as DNA, the CDR3 is TGTGCCAGTCAGAGCTCGGGACAGGAAGAGCAGTACTTC.

This chain uses TRBV3-1 (or the pseudogene TRBV3-2) with TRBJ2-7; TRBD2 is a possible D gene (6 bases). The V end lost 4 bases, the J end lost 2 bases, and 12 bases lay between the germline ends. The CDR3 has 14 amino acids. Germline V gene lookup returns CDR1 LGHDT and CDR2 YNNKEL (reference sequence). Here the CDR3 DNA reads TGTGCCAGCAGCCGGAGGGACTCGCCCTACGAGCAGTACTTC. Amino acid sequence: CASSRRDSPYEQYF.

The chain joins TRBV11-2 to TRBJ1-1; 7 positions match TRBD1. Germline lookup yields CDR1 SGHAT and CDR2 FQNNGV. V trimming: 3 bases; J trimming: 5 bases; junction bases outside the gene matches: 6. CDR3 length: 14 residues. The CDR3 here is CASSFAGTATEAFF. The CDR3 DNA sequence: TGTGCCAGCAGCTTCGCCGGGACAGCGACTGAAGCTTTCTTT.

The J gene is TRBJ2-4, the V gene TRBV19; perhaps TRBD1 as D (5 bases). This CDR3 comprises 16 residues. The V end was cut by 3 bases, the J end by 1 base, with 13 bases between. CDR1 and CDR2 from the germline V gene are LNHDA and SQIVND (reference sequence). Written as DNA, the CDR3 is TGTGCCAGTAGTATCTTTCTGGGGCGGGCCAAAAACATTCAGTACTTC. It encodes CASSIFLGRAKNIQYF.

The rearrangement joins TRBV3-1 (or the pseudogene TRBV3-2) to TRBJ2-4; 11 positions match TRBD1. This CDR3 has 15 amino acids. Per the germline V gene, CDR1 is LGHDT and CDR2 is YNNKEL (reference sequence). Trimming at V came to 4 bases and at J to 6 bases, leaving 5 bases not matched to a gene. CDR3 in amino acids: CASSRLGTGGNIQYF. As DNA, the CDR3 is TGTGCCAGCAGCCGCCTCGGGACAGGGGGAAACATTCAGTACTTC.

This clone was recorded once. The rearrangement joins TRBV2 to TRBJ2-1; 7 bases align to TRBD1. Germline CDR1 SNHLY, CDR2 FYNNEI. CDR3 size: 13 residues. V gave up 7 bases and J gave up 5 bases; unmatched junction bases: 5. The CDR3 DNA follows: TGTGCCAGCATCACGGACAGGAACAATGAGCAGTTCTTC. It codes for CASITDRNNEQFF.

The chain couples TRBV5-4 to TRBJ2-2; TRBD2 matches at 7 bases. CDR3 size: 15 residues. The V and J ends lost 4 bases and 5 bases, in that order; junction bases with no gene match: 8. Germline V gene lookup returns CDR1 SGHNT and CDR2 YYREEE (reference sequence). CDR3 loop: CASSVGEGETGELFF. The CDR3 nucleotides read TGTGCCAGCAGCGTGGGGGAGGGAGAAACCGGGGAGCTGTTTTTT. Full variable domain (rest looked up from reference TRBV5-4 and TRBJ2-2): ETGVTQSPTHLIKTRGQQVTLRCSSQSGHNTVSWYQQALGQGPQFIFQYYREEENGRGNFPPRFSGLQFPNYSSELNVNALELDDSALYLCASSVGEGETGELFFGEGSRLTVL.

The genes are TRBV9 and TRBJ2-7; 8 nucleotides match TRBD1. The CDR3 sequence is 15 residues long. Germline V gene data show CDR1 as SGDLS and CDR2 as YYNGEE. With 4 bases clipped from V and 2 bases from J, the junction kept 8 bases outside the gene matches. CDR3 nucleotides: TGTGCCAGCAGCCCCCAGGGACAGGCAACCTACGAGCAGTACTTC. Protein sequence: CASSPQGQATYEQYF.

The CDR3 DNA sequence: TGTGCCAGCAGCTTAGCCTTCACTAGCGGGAGCTCCTACGAGCAGTACTTC. Residues: CASSLAFTSGSSYEQYF. The J gene is TRBJ2-7, the V gene TRBV7-9, with 11 bases matching TRBD2. After removal of 0 bases from V and 0 bases from J, the junction contained 4 bases not matched to a gene. This CDR3 comprises 17 residues. Germline V gene sequence: CDR1 SEHNR, CDR2 FQNEAQ (reference sequence).

This sequence joins TRBV2 and TRBJ2-7; 12 positions agree with TRBD2. In germline, CDR1 is SNHLY, CDR2 FYNNEI. After removal of 5 bases from V and 3 bases from J, the junction contained 14 bases not matched to a gene. The CDR3 consists of 18 residues. CDR3 residues: CASSHLGLAGGTGYEQYF. CDR3 coding DNA: TGTGCCAGCAGTCATTTAGGGCTAGCGGGAGGGACAGGCTACGAGCAGTACTTC.